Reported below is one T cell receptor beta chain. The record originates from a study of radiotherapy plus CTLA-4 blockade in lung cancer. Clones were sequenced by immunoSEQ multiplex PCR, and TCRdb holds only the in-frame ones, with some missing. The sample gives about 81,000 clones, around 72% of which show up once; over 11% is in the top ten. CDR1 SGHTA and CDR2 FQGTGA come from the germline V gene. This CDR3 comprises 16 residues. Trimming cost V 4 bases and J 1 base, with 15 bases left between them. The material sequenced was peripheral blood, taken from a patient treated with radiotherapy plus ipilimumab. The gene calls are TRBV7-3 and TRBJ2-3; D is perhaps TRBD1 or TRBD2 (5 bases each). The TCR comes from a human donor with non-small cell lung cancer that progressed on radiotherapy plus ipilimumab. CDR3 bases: TGTGCCAGCAGCTCAGGGCGGGCTGCGGGCACAGATACGCAGTATTTT. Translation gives CASSSGRAAGTDTQYF.